The 21 T cell receptor beta chains listed next were all sequenced from one sample in a study of T cells in Graves' hyperthyroidism and ophthalmopathy. Amplified TCR beta CDR3 regions came from RNA transcripts. A first-round RT-PCR of the TCR CDR3 used the HTBI primer set. From the multiplex PCR reads, TCRdb called clonotypes with MiXCR, one entry per CDR3 protein. There are 390,000 or so distinct CDR3 sequences in the sample; roughly 14% occur only once, and 13% lies in the top ten. Specimen: blood. The receptors derive from a man younger than 30 with Graves' ophthalmopathy.

V gene TRBV19 combines with J gene TRBJ2-7; no clear D. Trimming took off 3 bases at V and 7 bases at J, with 22 bases between the two ends. CDR3 size: 16 residues. In germline, CDR1 is LNHDA, CDR2 SQIVND (reference sequence). The CDR3 DNA follows: TGTGCCAGTAGTATGAGGACCCCGGCCCCCTCGTATGAGCAGTACTTC. This translates into CASSMRTPAPSYEQYF.

In this sample, this clonotype turned up many times. In DNA, the CDR3 is TGTGCCAGCAGCCGGGGAAACAATGAGCAGTTCTTC. It is translated as CASSRGNNEQFF. The rearrangement uses TRBV11-1 and TRBJ2-1; tentative D call: TRBD2 (5 bases). This CDR3 spans 12 amino acids. CDR1 and CDR2 from the germline V gene are SGHAT and FQDESV (reference sequence). Trimming shortened V by 5 bases and J by 5 bases, and 7 bases separated the two germline ends.

This clonotype was observed many times. The chain is built from TRBV5-1 and TRBJ1-2; no reliable D call. Germline V gives CDR1 SGHRS, CDR2 YFSETQ. Trimming shortened V by 0 bases and J by 3 bases, and 6 bases separated the two germline ends. This CDR3 is built from 13 residues. CDR3 amino acids: CASSLELDYGYTF. The CDR3 region has the DNA TGCGCCAGCAGCTTGGAGCTAGACTATGGCTACACCTTC.

This clonotype showed up many times. The V gene is TRBV7-8, the J gene TRBJ2-5; D is unresolved. Germline CDR1 is SGHVS and CDR2 is FQNEAQ. The CDR3 totals 15 residues. With 4 bases removed from V and 1 base from J, the gap between germline ends came to 13 bases. The CDR3 region is CASSSLGGFQETQYF. CDR3 DNA sequence: TGTGCCAGCAGCTCCTTGGGCGGATTCCAAGAGACCCAGTACTTC.

This clonotype occurred many times. The CDR3 spells CASSPRIGGTEAFF. The DNA of the CDR3 is TGTGCCAGCAGTCCCCGCATTGGGGGCACTGAAGCTTTCTTT. The chain employs TRBV12-3 or TRBV12-4 and TRBJ1-1; tentatively, D is TRBD1 (5 bases). Trimming took off 5 bases at V and 4 bases at J, with 14 bases between the two ends. This CDR3 spans 14 amino acids.

This clonotype occurred a few times. The junction departs from germline at one end; a sequencing error may be responsible. This chain connects TRBV5-1 to TRBJ2-3; 9 nucleotides align to TRBD1. Per germline, CDR1 SGHRS and CDR2 YFSETQ. There are 17 residues in the CDR3. The CDR3 is CASNLGQGLYSTDTQYF. The CDR3 region has the DNA TGCGCCAGCAACTTGGGACAGGGATTATATAGCACAGATACGCAGTATTTT.

In its sample, this clonotype was seen a few times. The rearrangement joins TRBV4-1 to TRBJ1-4; D gene uncertain. Germline values: CDR1 MGHRA, CDR2 YSYEKL. This CDR3 is built from 15 residues. The ends were cut back, 5 bases at V and 7 bases at J, with 17 bases in the middle. Here the CDR3 reads CASSYPFGLSEKLFF. CDR3 nucleotide sequence: TGCGCCAGCAGCTACCCATTTGGCCTGAGTGAAAAACTGTTTTTT.

The CDR3 sequence: CASSFDGTNQPQHF. The CDR3, as DNA: TGCGCCAGCAGCTTTGACGGAACCAATCAGCCCCAGCATTTT. The genes are TRBV5-1 and TRBJ1-5; the D is unclear. From germline, CDR1 is SGHRS and CDR2 YFSETQ. The CDR3 length is 14 residues. V shed 2 bases and J shed 3 bases, with 9 bases lying between them.

This clonotype was seen ten or more times. The chain uses TRBV9 and TRBJ2-3, with D perhaps TRBD2 (5 bases). The CDR3 runs 11 residues. Trimming cost V 6 bases and J 5 bases, with 7 bases left between them. Germline CDR1 reads SGDLS; CDR2 reads YYNGEE. In DNA form, the CDR3 reads TGTGCCAGCACCGCGGGAGATACGCAGTATTTT. It yields the protein CASTAGDTQYF.

This clonotype was detected many times. In DNA, the CDR3 is TGTGCCAGCAGCCAAAGTCAGGGGGCGGTCGGGGAGCTGTTTTTT. It specifies CASSQSQGAVGELFF. This rearrangement joins TRBV3-1 to TRBJ2-2; 8 bases align to TRBD1. Trimming took 2 bases from V and 7 from J; bases not matched to a gene: 6. This CDR3 has 15 residues. CDR1 and CDR2 from the germline V gene are LGHDT and YNNKEL (reference sequence).

The CDR3 protein is CASSQRGPSSYEQYF. The CDR3 DNA reads TGTGCCAGCAGCCAACGGGGTCCTAGCTCCTACGAGCAGTACTTC. This chain links TRBV3-1 with TRBJ2-7, with D possibly being TRBD2 (5 bases). CDR3 size: 15 residues. The V and J ends lost 2 bases and 0 bases respectively, with 11 bases between them. Germline-derived CDR1 and CDR2 are LGHDT and YNNKEL (reference sequence).

The chain uses TRBV12-5 and TRBJ2-7; D not certain. Trimming removed 7 bases from V and 0 bases from J, with 19 bases in between. This CDR3 is built from 16 residues. Germline V CDR1 and CDR2: LGHNT, FRNRAP. Written as DNA, the CDR3 is TGTGCTAGTGACCTAGGTCCGATACCGAGCTCCTACGAGCAGTACTTC. Its protein is CASDLGPIPSSYEQYF.

J is TRBJ2-3 and V is TRBV4-2; 10 bases are shared with TRBD2. The junction had 8 bases not matched to a gene; V was cut back by 0 bases and J by 8 bases. The germline gives CDR1 LGHNA, CDR2 YNFKEQ. CDR3 length: 16 amino acids. CDR3 region: CASSQDWSGGAGTQYF. The CDR3 region has the DNA TGTGCCAGCAGCCAAGATTGGAGCGGGGGGGCGGGTACGCAGTATTTT.

This clonotype has a count of ten or more. Here the CDR3 DNA reads TGCGCCAGCAGCTTGCAGGGTCCAGGCTACGAGCAGTACTTC. Protein: CASSLQGPGYEQYF. V usage is TRBV5-1 and J usage is TRBJ2-7, with D tentatively TRBD1 (5 bases). The ends were cut back, 1 base at V and 3 bases at J, with 11 bases in the middle. There are 14 residues in the CDR3. Germline lookup yields CDR1 SGHRS and CDR2 YFSETQ.

The table lists this clonotype with many counts. The CDR3 loop reads CASSFRGAETNYGYTF. The CDR3 DNA follows: TGTGCCAGCAGCTTCCGAGGTGCAGAGACTAACTATGGCTACACCTTC. The chain employs TRBV5-5 and TRBJ1-2; D unresolved. CDR1 and CDR2 (germline): SGHKS, YYEKEE (reference sequence). The CDR3 has 16 amino acids. The V end was cut by 2 bases, the J end by 0 bases, with 14 bases between.

The chain joins TRBV4-1 to TRBJ1-5; TRBD1 might be the D (6 bases). The germline V gene encodes CDR1 MGHRA and CDR2 YSYEKL. The V and J ends lost 0 bases and 2 bases respectively, with 23 bases between them. CDR3 length: 20 residues. The CDR3 spells CASSQDNRATGSSGNQPQHF. In nucleotides, the CDR3 is TGCGCCAGCAGCCAAGACAACAGGGCCACGGGAAGTAGCGGCAATCAGCCCCAGCATTTT.

This chain connects TRBV20-1 to TRBJ1-4; D is ambiguous. In germline, CDR1 is DFQATT, CDR2 SNEGSKA (reference sequence). This CDR3 comprises 12 residues. The DNA for the CDR3 is TGCGTGGGCCGGGAGTCAAGTGGAAAACTGTTTTTT. Its translation is CVGRESSGKLFF.

The sample holds many counts of this clonotype. The rearrangement uses TRBV10-1 and TRBJ2-7; D is undetermined. The CDR3 spans 13 residues. V lost 0 bases and J lost 0, with 3 bases in between. Germline V gene lookup returns CDR1 WNHNN and CDR2 SYGVQD (reference sequence). CDR3 nucleotide sequence: TGCGCCAGCAGTGAGTCGAGCTCCTACGAGCAGTACTTC. It translates to CASSESSSYEQYF.

This clonotype occurred a few times. V and J are TRBV27 and TRBJ1-5; no definite D call. The CDR3 extends over 13 amino acids. The V end was cut by 3 bases, the J end by 7 bases, with 10 bases between. Germline-derived CDR1 and CDR2 are MNHEY and SMNVEV (reference sequence). In DNA form, the CDR3 reads TGTGCCAGCAGTTTGGGAACTTGGCAGCCCCAGCATTTT. Protein sequence: CASSLGTWQPQHF.

This chain uses TRBV3-1 with TRBJ2-3; D might be TRBD1 or TRBD2, each matching 5 bases. This CDR3 has 15 amino acids. Germline V lookup: CDR1 LGHDT, CDR2 YNNKEL (reference sequence). V lost 4 bases and J lost 7, with 18 bases in between. The CDR3 region has the DNA TGTGCCAGCAGCCGAGGCCGGGACCACGGCTATACGCAGTATTTT. Translated: CASSRGRDHGYTQYF.

The chain couples TRBV24-1 to TRBJ2-7, with D tentatively TRBD2 (6 bases). This CDR3 has 16 amino acids. The germline V gene encodes CDR1 KGHDR and CDR2 SFDVKD. V was shortened by 2 bases and J by 0 bases, with 13 bases between the two germline ends. The CDR3: CATSDSGTRSSYEQYF. CDR3 sequence (DNA): TGTGCCACCAGTGATTCCGGGACTCGCAGCTCCTACGAGCAGTACTTC.